This entry lists 19 T cell receptor beta chains sequenced from one sample in a study of CD8+ T cells in alopecia areata. Reverse transcribed after extraction, RNA yielded cDNA as the sequencing template. Assay used: immunoSEQ multiplex PCR; TCRdb lists only in-frame clones, some missing. The sample carries about 290,000 clones, over 45% recorded once. The treatment: oral pan-JAK inhibitor, 5-10 mg twice daily. This material consisted of CD4+ T cells sorted from blood, taken at week 24, from a patient treated with tofacitinib. These receptor sequences come from a human donor with alopecia areata.

The chain couples TRBV11-2 to TRBJ2-7; possibly TRBD1 for D (6 bases). The CDR3 extends over 17 amino acids. Trimming left V 8 bases short and J 0 bases short, with 23 bases between. Germline lookup yields CDR1 SGHAT and CDR2 FQNNGV. CDR3 amino acids: CASGPWGRTAFSYEQYF. The CDR3 DNA sequence: TGTGCCAGCGGGCCCTGGGGCCGGACAGCCTTCTCCTACGAGCAGTACTTC.

The rearrangement uses TRBV18 and TRBJ1-2, with 7 nucleotides matching TRBD1. The CDR3 has 19 amino acids. Germline values: CDR1 KGHSH, CDR2 LQKENI. With V trimmed by 4 bases and J by 0 bases, 17 bases remained unmatched. CDR3 residues: CASSLGLSGTARSNYGYTF. The CDR3 DNA reads as TGTGCCAGCTCACTTGGACTCTCCGGGACAGCACGATCTAACTATGGCTACACCTTC.

The chain links TRBV10-3 to TRBJ2-5; D perhaps matches TRBD2 (6 bases). V was shortened by 2 bases and J by 0 bases, with 16 bases between the two germline ends. Germline V gene data show CDR1 as ENHRY and CDR2 as SYGVKD. CDR3 length: 17 amino acids. Here the CDR3 reads CAISEIGGGRYQETQYF. The CDR3, as DNA: TGTGCCATCAGTGAGATCGGGGGTGGAAGATACCAAGAGACCCAGTACTTC.

The chain combines TRBV6-5 with TRBJ2-1; D possibly matches TRBD1 or TRBD2 (5 bases each). V was shortened by 7 bases and J by 9 bases, with 19 bases between the two germline ends. The CDR3 spans 14 residues. Germline V gene data show CDR1 as MNHEY and CDR2 as SVGAGI. The CDR3 nucleotides read TGTGCCAGCACCCTTACTAGTCCCCAGGGTGAGCAGTTCTTC. Protein: CASTLTSPQGEQFF.

V is TRBV7-9 and J is TRBJ2-3, with a weak D call TRBD2 (7 bases). Germline CDR1 SEHNR, CDR2 FQNEAQ (reference sequence). This CDR3 spans 15 amino acids. Trimming shortened V by 5 bases and J by 5 bases, and 17 bases separated the two germline ends. The CDR3 sequence: CASSPWGGRGDTQYF. DNA of the CDR3: TGTGCCAGCAGCCCCTGGGGGGGGCGAGGAGATACGCAGTATTTT.

This sequence joins TRBV9 and TRBJ2-3, with 7 positions matching TRBD2. Germline CDR1 is SGDLS and CDR2 is YYNGEE. The CDR3 extends over 14 amino acids. V lost 4 bases to trimming and J lost 4 bases; unmatched junction nucleotides: 6. The CDR3: CASSPSRGADTQYF. Here the CDR3 DNA reads TGTGCCAGCAGCCCCTCCCGGGGGGCAGATACGCAGTATTTT.

The V call is TRBV5-4, the J call TRBJ1-2, with 9 positions matching TRBD1. This CDR3 is 13 amino acids long. Unmatched junction bases numbered 0, after V lost 0 bases and J lost 6 bases. Germline CDR1 and CDR2: SGHNT and YYREEE (reference sequence). This CDR3 reads CASSLGTGDGYTF. In DNA, the CDR3 is TGTGCCAGCAGCTTGGGGACAGGGGATGGCTACACCTTC. The variable domain in full, completed from reference TRBV5-4 and TRBJ1-2, reads ETGVTQSPTHLIKTRGQQVTLRCSSQSGHNTVSWYQQALGQGPQFIFQYYREEENGRGNFPPRFSGLQFPNYSSELNVNALELDDSALYLCASSLGTGDGYTFGSGTRLTVV.

The CDR3 DNA follows: TGTGCCAGCAGCTCCCGGGACAGGGGGAGCTACACCTTC. It encodes CASSSRDRGSYTF. This rearrangement joins TRBV7-3 to TRBJ1-2; TRBD1 agrees at 11 bases. V trimming: 4 bases; J trimming: 9 bases; junction bases outside the gene matches: 4. The germline CDR1 and CDR2 sequences are SGHTA and FQGTGA. The CDR3 sequence is 13 residues long.

This clone was observed a handful of times. The chain links TRBV28 to TRBJ2-2; 12 nucleotides match TRBD2. The V and J ends lost 0 bases and 1 base, in that order; junction bases with no gene match: 15. The CDR3 consists of 22 residues. The germline V gene has CDR1 MDHEN and CDR2 SYDVKM. The CDR3 DNA reads as TGTGCCAGCAGTTTATGGGCCTCTTTGGTGACTAGCGGGGGAGAGAACACCGGGGAGCTGTTTTTT. Translating gives CASSLWASLVTSGGENTGELFF.

The V and J genes are TRBV29-1 and TRBJ2-1, with a weak D call TRBD2 (6 bases). CDR1 is SQVTM, CDR2 ANQGSEA, per germline. This CDR3 has 12 residues. Trimming stripped 7 bases from V and 3 bases from J, with 10 bases between. CDR3: CSAGLNYNEQFF. The CDR3 DNA reads TGCAGCGCTGGACTAAACTACAATGAGCAGTTCTTC.

There are a few counts of this clone. The chain is built from TRBV10-3 and TRBJ2-1; possibly TRBD1 for D (6 bases). Trimming pared 6 bases from V and 7 bases from J, leaving 13 bases between. This CDR3 has 13 amino acids. The germline V gene encodes CDR1 ENHRY and CDR2 SYGVKD. The CDR3 DNA sequence: TGTGCCATCAGCGACTCAGGGGAAAATGAGCAGTTCTTC. Amino acid sequence: CAISDSGENEQFF.

This clone was recorded a few times. The chain couples TRBV23-1 to TRBJ2-3; TRBD1 agrees at 9 bases. TRBV23-1 falls under the ORF class, with uncertain function. This CDR3 has 15 amino acids. Germline trimming cut 8 bases from V and 4 bases from J; bases unmatched to any gene: 10. As DNA, the CDR3 is TGCGCCAGCTCGATCCCGGGACAGGGTTCAGATACGCAGTATTTT. It specifies CASSIPGQGSDTQYF.

The chain is built from TRBV25-1 and TRBJ1-6, with D unresolved. Germline CDR1 reads MGHDK; CDR2 reads SYGVNS. CDR3 length equals 14 residues. V gave up 6 bases and J gave up 7 bases, with 13 bases separating them. The CDR3 DNA reads as TGTGCCAGCAGCCTCGGCCTCGGGAATTCACCCCTCCACTTT. Translated: CASSLGLGNSPLHF.

This clone was seen more than once but under ten times. The gene calls are TRBV5-1 and TRBJ1-1; the match to TRBD1 covers 8 bases. V was pared by 4 bases and J by 4 bases, with 9 bases of the junction left unmatched. Germline CDR1 and CDR2: SGHRS and YFSETQ. The CDR3 has 15 residues. CDR3 sequence (DNA): TGCGCCAGCAGCGTGTACCTCGACAGGGGCACTGAAGCTTTCTTT. Its protein product is CASSVYLDRGTEAFF.

The J gene is TRBJ2-5, the V gene TRBV25-1; 8 positions agree with TRBD1. CDR1 is MGHDK, CDR2 SYGVNS, per germline. V trimming: 2 bases; J trimming: 5 bases; junction bases outside the gene matches: 16. The CDR3 is 18 amino acids. In DNA, the CDR3 is TGTGCCAGCAGTGAAAGGTTAGGGAGGACAGGGACATCGGAGACCCAGTACTTC. Its translation: CASSERLGRTGTSETQYF.

This sequence joins TRBV11-3 and TRBJ2-1; TRBD2 is a possible D gene (6 bases). V was trimmed by 1 base and J by 7 bases, leaving 11 bases between them. The germline gives CDR1 SGHNT, CDR2 YENEEA. The CDR3 extends over 14 amino acids. The CDR3 reads CASSLVEGSNEQFF. The CDR3 DNA reads TGTGCCAGCAGCTTAGTGGAGGGGTCAAATGAGCAGTTCTTC.

This rearrangement joins TRBV2 to TRBJ2-5; D is ambiguous. The CDR3 sequence is 11 residues long. Germline CDR1 SNHLY, CDR2 FYNNEI. V lost 5 bases and J 2 bases, leaving 3 bases between the germline ends. CDR3 coding DNA: TGTGCCAGCAGTTTACAAGAGACCCAGTACTTC. Translated, it gives CASSLQETQYF.

V and J are TRBV15 and TRBJ1-4; D gene uncertain. Germline V gene data show CDR1 as LNHNV and CDR2 as YYDKDF (reference sequence). There are 14 residues in the CDR3. Trimming cost V 1 base and J 0 bases, with 3 bases left between them. The DNA for the CDR3 is TGTGCCACCAGCAGAGCCGCAACTAATGAAAAACTGTTTTTT. It yields the protein CATSRAATNEKLFF.

The chain employs TRBV7-9 and TRBJ2-3, with TRBD1 identical over 9 bases. The CDR3 totals 17 residues. V was clipped by 1 base and J by 0 bases; unmatched bases: 5. Per germline, CDR1 SEHNR and CDR2 FQNEAQ (reference sequence). The CDR3 protein is CASSLVPGTGSTDTQYF. The CDR3 nucleotides read TGTGCCAGCAGCTTAGTTCCCGGGACAGGGAGCACAGATACGCAGTATTTT.